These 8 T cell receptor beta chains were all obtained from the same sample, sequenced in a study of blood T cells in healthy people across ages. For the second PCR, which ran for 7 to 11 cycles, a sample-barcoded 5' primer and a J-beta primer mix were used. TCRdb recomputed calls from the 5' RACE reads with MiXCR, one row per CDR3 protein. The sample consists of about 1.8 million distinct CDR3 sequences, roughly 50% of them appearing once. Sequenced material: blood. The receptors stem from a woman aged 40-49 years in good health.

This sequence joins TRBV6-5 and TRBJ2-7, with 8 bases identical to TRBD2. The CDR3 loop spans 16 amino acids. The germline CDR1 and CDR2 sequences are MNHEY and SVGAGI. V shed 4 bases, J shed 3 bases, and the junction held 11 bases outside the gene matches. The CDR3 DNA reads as TGTGCCAGCAGTTCGGGGGGGGGTTCGACGGTCTACGAGCAGTACTTC. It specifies CASSSGGGSTVYEQYF.

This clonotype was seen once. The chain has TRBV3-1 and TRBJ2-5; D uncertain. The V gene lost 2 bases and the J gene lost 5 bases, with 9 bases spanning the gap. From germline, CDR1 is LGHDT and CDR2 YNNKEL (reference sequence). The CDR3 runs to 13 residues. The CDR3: CASSQSLWETQYF. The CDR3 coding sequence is TGTGCCAGCAGCCAATCGCTGTGGGAGACCCAGTACTTC.

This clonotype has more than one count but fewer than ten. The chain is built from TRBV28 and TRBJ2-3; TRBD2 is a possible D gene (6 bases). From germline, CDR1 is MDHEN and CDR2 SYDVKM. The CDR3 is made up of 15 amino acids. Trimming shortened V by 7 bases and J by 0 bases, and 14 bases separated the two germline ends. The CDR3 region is CASTRGGSSTDTQYF. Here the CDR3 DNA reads TGTGCCAGCACCCGTGGGGGGTCTAGCACAGATACGCAGTATTTT.

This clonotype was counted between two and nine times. The CDR3: CASSQDRSSGGPYNEQFF. The CDR3 bases are TGCGCCAGCAGCCAAGATCGATCTAGCGGGGGGCCTTACAATGAGCAGTTCTTC. The chain carries TRBV4-3 and TRBJ2-1; the match to TRBD2 covers 11 bases. This CDR3 contains 18 residues. The germline V gene has CDR1 LGHNA and CDR2 YSLEER. V was clipped by 0 bases and J by 4 bases; unmatched bases: 8.

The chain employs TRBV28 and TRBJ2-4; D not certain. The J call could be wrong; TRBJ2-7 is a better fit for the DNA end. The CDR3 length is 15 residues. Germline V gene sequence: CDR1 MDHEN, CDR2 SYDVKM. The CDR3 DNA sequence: TGTGCCAGCAGCCCGGGCCGTGGGGATTACTACGAGCAGTACTTC. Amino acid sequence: CASSPGRGDYYEQYF.

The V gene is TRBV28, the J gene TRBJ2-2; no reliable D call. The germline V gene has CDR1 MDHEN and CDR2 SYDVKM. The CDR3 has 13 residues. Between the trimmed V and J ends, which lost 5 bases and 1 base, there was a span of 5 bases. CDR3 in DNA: TGTGCCAGCAGTAAGGAGAACACCGGGGAGCTGTTTTTT. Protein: CASSKENTGELFF.

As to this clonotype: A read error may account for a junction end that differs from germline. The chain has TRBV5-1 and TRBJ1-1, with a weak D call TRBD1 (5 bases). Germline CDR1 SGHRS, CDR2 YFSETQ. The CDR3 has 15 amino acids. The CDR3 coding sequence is TGCGCCAGTAGCTTGGGGCCAGGGAAGAACACTGAAACTTTCTTT. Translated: CASSLGPGKNTETFF.

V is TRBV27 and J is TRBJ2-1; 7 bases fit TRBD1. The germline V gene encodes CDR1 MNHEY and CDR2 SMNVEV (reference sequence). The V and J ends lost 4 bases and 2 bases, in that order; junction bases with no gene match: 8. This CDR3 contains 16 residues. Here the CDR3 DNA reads TGTGCCAGCAGTTCCAACAGGGGCCCACCCTACAATGAGCAGTTCTTC. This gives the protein CASSSNRGPPYNEQFF.